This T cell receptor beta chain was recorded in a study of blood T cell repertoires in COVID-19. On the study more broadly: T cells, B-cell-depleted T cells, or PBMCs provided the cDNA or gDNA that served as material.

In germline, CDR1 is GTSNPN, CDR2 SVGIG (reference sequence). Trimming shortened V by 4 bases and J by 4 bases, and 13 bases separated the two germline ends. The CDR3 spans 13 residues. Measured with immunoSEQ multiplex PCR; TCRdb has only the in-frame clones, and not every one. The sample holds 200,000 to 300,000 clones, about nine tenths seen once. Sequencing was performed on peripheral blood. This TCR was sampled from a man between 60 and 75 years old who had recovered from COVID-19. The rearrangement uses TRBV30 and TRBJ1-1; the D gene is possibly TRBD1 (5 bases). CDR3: CAWTRGWGTEAFF. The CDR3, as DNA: TGTGCCTGGACAAGGGGATGGGGCACTGAAGCTTTCTTT. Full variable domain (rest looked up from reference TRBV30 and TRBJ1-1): SQTIHQWPATLVQPVGSPLSLECTVEGTSNPNLYWYRQAAGRGLQLLFYSVGIGQISSEVPQNLSASRPQDRQFILSSKKLLLSDSGFYLCAWTRGWGTEAFFGQGTRLTVV.